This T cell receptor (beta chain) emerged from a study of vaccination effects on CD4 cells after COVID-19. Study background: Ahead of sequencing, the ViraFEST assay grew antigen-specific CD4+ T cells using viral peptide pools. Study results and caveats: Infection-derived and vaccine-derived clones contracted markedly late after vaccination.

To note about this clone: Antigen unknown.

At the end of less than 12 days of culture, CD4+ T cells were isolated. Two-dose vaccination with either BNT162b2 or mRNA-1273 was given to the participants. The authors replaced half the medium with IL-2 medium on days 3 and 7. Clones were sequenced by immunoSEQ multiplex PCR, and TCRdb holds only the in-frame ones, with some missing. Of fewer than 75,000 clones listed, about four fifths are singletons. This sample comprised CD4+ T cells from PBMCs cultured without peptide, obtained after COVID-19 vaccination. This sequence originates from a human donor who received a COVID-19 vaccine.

CDR3 sequence: CASTSPGSYGYTF. The CDR3 DNA is TGTGCCAGCACCTCACCAGGCTCCTATGGCTACACCTTC. The V call is TRBV5-5, the J call TRBJ1-2; D ambiguous. CDR1 is SGHKS and CDR2 is YYEKEE in the germline V gene (reference sequence). The CDR3 runs 13 residues. V lost 6 bases and J 4 bases, leaving 13 bases between the germline ends.